This T cell receptor beta chain came from a study of HIV-infected children after antiretroviral therapy interruption. About the research overall: Most children had recorded EBV and CMV exposure. Weeks 0, 48 and 150 were sampled under continuous treatment.

Looked up from germline, CDR1 is SGHRS and CDR2 is YFSETQ. The length of the CDR3 is 15 residues. Trimming left V 4 bases short and J 6 bases short, with 19 bases between. In its sample, this clonotype was seen many times. A 3' RACE protocol on RNA, with unique molecular identifiers, produced the TCR library. TCRdb analysed the 3' RACE reads with MiXCR anew, one entry per CDR3 protein. The data hold some 16,000 distinct CDR3 sequences, with 3% to 3.5% observed a single time. Treatment specified: PENTA 11 planned treatment interruption arm or continuous ART arm. Naive CD4+ CD45RA+ CD45RO- T cells were FACS-sorted from thawed PBMCs.

The sequencing here drew on CD45RA+ CD4+ T cells from PBMCs, taken from a donor given antiretroviral therapy, either interrupted or continuous. As to subset: naive CD4+ CD45RA+ CD45RO- T cells. The chain has TRBV5-1 and TRBJ1-2; TRBD1 is a possible D gene (5 bases). The sequence derives from a child younger than 18 with HIV. As DNA, the CDR3 is TGCGCCAGCAGCGCACCGGGACGGCCCTTAAATGGCTACACCTTC. Translated: CASSAPGRPLNGYTF.